This T cell receptor (beta chain) was documented in a study of T cells in localized non-small cell lung cancer. Overall study findings and caveats: Analysis by sequencing included only one tumor region, so heterogeneity remains possible. Uninvolved adjacent lung showed higher T cell clonality than tumor.

Comments on this clone: Its antigen is unknown.

TCRdb's copy holds only in-frame clones and misses some; the assay was immunoSEQ multiplex PCR. There are some 140,000 clones in the sample; around 90% occur only once, and 1.7% lies in the top ten. The germline V gene has CDR1 MGHRA and CDR2 YSYEKL. J was trimmed by 2 bases and V by 0 bases; bases with no gene match: 2. The CDR3 is 15 residues long. This specimen was peripheral blood, taken before any cancer treatment. The source of this sequence is a female donor of 60 years or more with stage I lung adenocarcinoma. The chain carries TRBV4-1 and TRBJ2-7; TRBD2 matches 9 bases. CDR3 sequence reads: CASSQDRGRAYEQYF. The CDR3 DNA reads TGCGCCAGCAGCCAAGATCGCGGGAGGGCCTACGAGCAGTACTTC.